These 25 T cell receptor beta chains were all obtained from the same sample, sequenced in a study of Graves' ophthalmopathy and Graves' hyperthyroidism. TCR beta CDR3 amplification used RNA transcripts. First-round RT-PCR with HTBI primers preceded a second-round multiplex PCR. In TCRdb, the multiplex PCR reads were re-called with MiXCR into one record per CDR3 protein. The top ten hold less than 4.5% of the sample, which has about 550,000 distinct CDR3 sequences, under 40% seen once. Specimen: peripheral blood or thyroid tissue (not recorded which). These receptors were obtained from an adult man with Graves' hyperthyroidism.

The table lists this clonotype with a few counts. This sequence joins TRBV24-1 and TRBJ2-1; no definite D call. The germline V and J ends were trimmed by 3 bases and 4 bases, with 9 bases remaining between them. Germline CDR1 and CDR2: KGHDR and SFDVKD. This CDR3 contains 14 residues. The CDR3 bases are TGTGCCACCAGTGATCCCAATGGATACAATGAGCAGTTCTTC. The encoded protein is CATSDPNGYNEQFF.

Comments on this clonotype: Given the absence of the conserved phenylalanine or tryptophan at the CDR3 end, a read error is likely. V and J are TRBV7-8 and TRBJ2-5; D remains unclear. V was pared by 5 bases and J by 2 bases, with 15 bases between. Germline V gives CDR1 SGHVS, CDR2 FQNEAQ. There are 15 residues in the CDR3. CDR3 DNA sequence: TGTGCCAGCAGCCTAGATACAGCGAATCAAGAGACCCAGTACCTC. It specifies CASSLDTANQETQYL.

As concerns this clonotype: This is likely a read error, given that the CDR3 carries no conserved phenylalanine or tryptophan at its end. The chain links TRBV5-1 to TRBJ1-1; the D is unclear. This CDR3 region has 13 residues. Germline CDR1 is SGHRS and CDR2 is YFSETQ. The CDR3 sequence: CAGSLGLNTEAFL. CDR3 nucleotides: TGCGCCGGCAGCTTGGGTTTGAACACTGAAGCTTTCCTT.

This clonotype showed up just once. The V gene is TRBV29-1, the J gene TRBJ1-1; D unclear. Germline values: CDR1 SQVTM, CDR2 ANQGSEA. The CDR3 runs to 14 residues. Trimming stripped 6 bases from V and 4 bases from J, with 18 bases between. CDR3 protein: CSVERPEDATEAFF. The CDR3 bases are TGCAGCGTCGAACGTCCCGAGGACGCCACTGAAGCTTTCTTT. The whole variable domain, filled in from reference TRBV29-1 and TRBJ1-1, reads SAVISQKPSRDICQRGTSLTIQCQVDSQVTMMFWYRQQPGQSLTLIATANQGSEATYESGFVIDKFPISRPNLTFSTLTVSNMSPEDSSIYLCSVERPEDATEAFFGQGTRLTVV.

For this clonotype: The junction does not match germline at one end; this may be a read error. This chain links TRBV6-1 with TRBJ2-7; 11 bases agree with TRBD2. The length of the CDR3 is 18 residues. The V gene's germline CDR1 is MNHNS and CDR2 SASEGT. The CDR3 bases are TGTGCCAGCAGTACTAGCGGGAGAGTGGTGAGGGGCTCCCACGAGCAGTACTTC. Protein product: CASSTSGRVVRGSHEQYF.

This clonotype was counted many times. The chain has TRBV20-1 and TRBJ1-6; the match to TRBD1 covers 8 bases. V shed 0 bases and J 13 bases; nucleotides not matched to a gene: 8. This CDR3 is 14 amino acids long. CDR1 and CDR2 from the germline V gene are DFQATT and SNEGSKA (reference sequence). This chain's CDR3 is CSAREDRAKTPLHF. Here the CDR3 DNA reads TGCAGTGCTAGAGAGGACAGGGCTAAGACCCCCCTCCACTTT.

This chain uses TRBV20-1 with TRBJ2-7; no clear D gene. Near its end, the DNA agrees better with TRBJ2-1, so the J call may be wrong. The CDR3 loop spans 16 amino acids. Germline V gene data show CDR1 as DFQATT and CDR2 as SNEGSKA (reference sequence). The CDR3 nucleotides read TGCAGTGCTAGAGATCGGGTAGAGAGCTCCTACAATGAGCAGTTCTTC. Translation gives CSARDRVESSYNEQFF.

This clonotype was counted many times. The chain is built from TRBV6-1 and TRBJ1-5; TRBD1 matches 9 bases. Trimming at V came to 4 bases and at J to 9 bases, leaving 10 bases not matched to a gene. Germline assignment: CDR1 MNHNS and CDR2 SASEGT. This CDR3 region has 15 residues. As DNA, the CDR3 is TGTGCCAGCAGTGGGGGACAGGGCCCGGCGCTGCCCCAGCATTTT. This encodes CASSGGQGPALPQHF.

This clonotype was detected many times. A much larger clone lies a single base off, so this may be a read error. This chain links TRBV7-9 with TRBJ2-7, with 10 bases matching TRBD1. Losses at the gene ends were 5 bases for V and 5 bases for J; bases not matched to a gene: 3. The CDR3 consists of 13 residues. The germline V gene encodes CDR1 SEHNR and CDR2 FQNEAQ (reference sequence). CDR3 amino acids: CASSPGQGDEQYF. The CDR3 DNA is TGTGCCAGCAGCCCCGGACAGGGGGACGAGCAGTACTTC.

This clonotype was counted at least ten times. The chain couples TRBV5-6 to TRBJ1-2; 11 positions match TRBD1. The CDR3 is 16 amino acids. Per the germline V gene, CDR1 is SGHDT and CDR2 is YYEEEE. V dropped 6 bases and J dropped 8; count of bases not matched to a gene: 15. The CDR3 DNA sequence: TGTGCCAGCACCCCACCTTATTGGACAGGGGGCAAGGGCTACACCTTC. Translation gives CASTPPYWTGGKGYTF.

The chain uses TRBV7-9 and TRBJ2-7; the match to TRBD2 covers 9 bases. The CDR3 extends over 15 amino acids. Trimming took 5 bases from V and 2 from J; bases not matched to a gene: 7. Germline V gene sequence: CDR1 SEHNR, CDR2 FQNEAQ (reference sequence). This CDR3 reads CASSLLGLATYEQYF. The CDR3 DNA is TGTGCCAGCAGCCTTCTCGGACTAGCGACCTACGAGCAGTACTTC.

In its sample, this clonotype was seen many times. V is TRBV7-2 and J is TRBJ2-5, with a tentative D call TRBD2 (5 bases). The CDR3 totals 15 residues. The germline gives CDR1 SGHTA, CDR2 FQGNSA. The V and J ends lost 2 bases and 0 bases respectively, with 10 bases between them. CDR3 bases: TGTGCCAGCAGCTTACCCGGGGATCACCAAGAGACCCAGTACTTC. As protein: CASSLPGDHQETQYF.

This clonotype appeared a few times. The J gene is TRBJ2-3, the V gene TRBV24-1, with D uncertain. Trimming removed 0 bases from V and 0 bases from J, with 12 bases in between. Per germline, CDR1 KGHDR and CDR2 SFDVKD. The CDR3 extends over 17 amino acids. CDR3 sequence reads: CATSDLRKGTSTDTQYF. In DNA, the CDR3 is TGTGCCACCAGTGATTTGCGGAAGGGTACTAGCACAGATACGCAGTATTTT.

This clonotype was recorded at least ten times. In DNA form, the CDR3 reads TGTGCCAGCAGTGCCCAACCCGGGGAGACCCAGTACTTC. This codes for CASSAQPGETQYF. V is TRBV6-4 and J is TRBJ2-5, with D unclear. Germline CDR1 is MRHNA and CDR2 is SNTAGT. The V end was cut by 4 bases, the J end by 5 bases, with 11 bases between. CDR3 length: 13 amino acids.

Note on this clonotype: A single base separates this from a much larger clone, so it may be a read error. The V call is TRBV7-2, the J call TRBJ1-2; 7 nucleotides line up with TRBD1. The CDR3 spans 14 residues. V trimming: 3 bases; J trimming: 6 bases; junction bases outside the gene matches: 7. Germline V gene data show CDR1 as SGHTA and CDR2 as FQGNSA. The CDR3 sequence: CASSLEGAHHGYTF. The CDR3 DNA sequence: TGTGCCAGCAGCTTGGAGGGGGCCCACCATGGCTACACCTTC.

In its sample, this clonotype was seen a few times. V is TRBV15 and J is TRBJ2-1; TRBD1 matches at 10 bases. The CDR3 loop spans 15 amino acids. V lost 3 bases to trimming and J lost 5 bases; unmatched junction nucleotides: 4. Germline-derived CDR1 and CDR2 are LNHNV and YYDKDF (reference sequence). Written as DNA, the CDR3 is TGTGCCACCAGCAGGGGACAGGGGTCCCACAATGAGCAGTTCTTC. It is translated as CATSRGQGSHNEQFF.

This clonotype was picked up many times. The V gene is TRBV7-2, the J gene TRBJ2-2; tentatively, D is TRBD2 (5 bases). V was cut by 5 bases and J by 1 base, with 8 bases left in between. CDR1 and CDR2 from the germline V gene are SGHTA and FQGNSA. CDR3 length: 14 amino acids. The CDR3 DNA reads as TGTGCCAGCAGCCGGGGTATGAACACCGGGGAGCTGTTTTTT. It is translated as CASSRGMNTGELFF.

This chain links TRBV7-9 with TRBJ1-1; TRBD1 might be the D (6 bases). The germline V and J ends were trimmed by 3 bases and 4 bases, with 18 bases remaining between them. Germline V gene data show CDR1 as SEHNR and CDR2 as FQNEAQ (reference sequence). CDR3 length: 16 amino acids. The CDR3 here is CASSFGGSAETTEAFF. The DNA for the CDR3 is TGTGCCAGCAGCTTCGGGGGCAGCGCAGAGACCACTGAAGCTTTCTTT.

A word on this clonotype: A read error is possible here, since a much larger clone lies one base away. This sequence joins TRBV19 and TRBJ1-5; TRBD1 is a possible D gene (5 bases). Germline V gives CDR1 LNHDA, CDR2 SQIVND (reference sequence). This CDR3 region has 12 residues. The CDR3 spells CAGSARDPWLHF. In nucleotides, the CDR3 is TGTGCCGGTAGTGCGCGGGACCCCTGGCTGCATTTT.

This clonotype was observed many times. The chain is built from TRBV5-1 and TRBJ2-7; 9 nucleotides line up with TRBD1. CDR1 is SGHRS and CDR2 is YFSETQ in the germline V gene. With 7 bases clipped from V and 6 bases from J, the junction kept 14 bases outside the gene matches. The CDR3 spans 15 residues. CDR3 region: CASAFSGTGIREQYF. The DNA of the CDR3 is TGCGCCAGCGCGTTCTCCGGGACAGGGATTCGCGAGCAGTACTTC.

This clonotype was recorded at least ten times. The V and J genes are TRBV19 and TRBJ2-5, with no clear D. Deletions cut 5 bases from V and 2 bases from J, with 15 bases between. The CDR3 is made up of 15 amino acids. Looked up from germline, CDR1 is LNHDA and CDR2 is SQIVND (reference sequence). This CDR3 is CASSFGGLSQETQYF. The DNA of the CDR3 is TGTGCCAGTAGTTTTGGCGGATTGTCACAAGAGACCCAGTACTTC.

This clonotype was observed many times. The CDR3 DNA sequence: TGTGCCAGCAGCGACGGAGTGGCGACCCAGTACTTC. As protein: CASSDGVATQYF. The gene calls are TRBV2 and TRBJ2-5; D gene ambiguous. The V gene lost 6 bases and the J gene lost 7 bases, with 12 bases spanning the gap. The CDR3 extends over 12 amino acids. In germline, CDR1 is SNHLY, CDR2 FYNNEI.

The sample holds many counts of this clonotype. This chain connects TRBV4-1 to TRBJ1-5, with D possibly TRBD1 on 5 matching bases. V was trimmed by 1 base and J by 6 bases, leaving 16 bases between them. The CDR3 spans 16 residues. CDR1 and CDR2 (germline): MGHRA, YSYEKL. CDR3 nucleotides: TGCGCCAGCAGCCAAGGGAATGGGCAGGGAAGTCAGCCCCAGCATTTT. Protein sequence: CASSQGNGQGSQPQHF.

This clonotype was seen at least ten times. The V and J genes are TRBV5-5 and TRBJ2-6, with D unclear. The CDR3 is 17 amino acids. Germline V gives CDR1 SGHKS, CDR2 YYEKEE (reference sequence). V lost 0 bases to trimming and J lost 0 bases, with 10 bases between them. CDR3 loop: CASSLEAVFSGANVLTF. CDR3 in DNA: TGTGCCAGCAGCTTGGAGGCAGTCTTCTCTGGGGCCAACGTCCTGACTTTC.

This clonotype was picked up a small number of times. The genes are TRBV7-9 and TRBJ2-3; D uncertain. Trimming removed 5 bases from V and 2 bases from J, with 14 bases in between. In germline, CDR1 is SEHNR, CDR2 FQNEAQ (reference sequence). This CDR3 has 15 amino acids. The CDR3 nucleotides are TGTGCCAGCAGCCCCCCCGGGCAGACCACAGATACGCAGTATTTT. Translation: CASSPPGQTTDTQYF. The variable domain in full, completed from reference TRBV7-9 and TRBJ2-3, reads DTGVSQNPRHKITKRGQNVTFRCDPISEHNRLYWYRQTLGQGPEFLTYFQNEAQLEKSRLLSDRFSAERPKGSFSTLEIQRTEQGDSAMYLCASSPPGQTTDTQYFGPGTRLTVL.